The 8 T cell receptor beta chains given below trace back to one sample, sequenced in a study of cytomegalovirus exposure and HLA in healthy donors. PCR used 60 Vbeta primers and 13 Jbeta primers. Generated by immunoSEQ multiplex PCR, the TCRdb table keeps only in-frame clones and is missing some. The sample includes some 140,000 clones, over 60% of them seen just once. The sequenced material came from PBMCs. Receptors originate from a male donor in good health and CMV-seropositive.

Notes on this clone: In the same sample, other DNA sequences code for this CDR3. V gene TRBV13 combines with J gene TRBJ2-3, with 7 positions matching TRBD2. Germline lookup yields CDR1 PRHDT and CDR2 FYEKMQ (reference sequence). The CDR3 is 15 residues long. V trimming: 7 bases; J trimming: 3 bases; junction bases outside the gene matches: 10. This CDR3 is CASTEKRGLTDTQYF. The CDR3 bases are TGTGCCAGCACCGAAAAACGGGGACTAACAGATACGCAGTATTTT. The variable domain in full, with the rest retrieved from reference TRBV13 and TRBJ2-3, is AAGVIQSPRHLIKEKRETATLKCYPIPRHDTVYWYQQGPGQDPQFLISFYEKMQSDKGSIPDRFSAQQFSDYHSELNMSSLELGDSALYFCASTEKRGLTDTQYFGPGTRLTVL.

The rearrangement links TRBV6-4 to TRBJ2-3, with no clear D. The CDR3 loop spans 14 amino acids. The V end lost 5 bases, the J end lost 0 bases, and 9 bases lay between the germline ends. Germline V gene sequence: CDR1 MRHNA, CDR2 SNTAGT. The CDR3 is CASSRSSSTDTQYF. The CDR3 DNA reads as TGTGCCAGCAGTCGGAGCTCGAGCACAGATACGCAGTATTTT.

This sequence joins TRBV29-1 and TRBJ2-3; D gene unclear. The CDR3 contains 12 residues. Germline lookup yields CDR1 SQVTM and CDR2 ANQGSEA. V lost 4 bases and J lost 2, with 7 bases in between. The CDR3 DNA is TGCAGCGTTGCGGTCCTCACAGATACGCAGTATTTT. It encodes CSVAVLTDTQYF.

Here the CDR3 DNA reads TGTGCCAGCAGCGCCAGGGGGATTAGCAATCAGCCCCAGCATTTT. This translates into CASSARGISNQPQHF. The rearrangement uses TRBV9 and TRBJ1-5; 7 positions match TRBD1. V shed 3 bases, J shed 0 bases, and the junction held 3 bases outside the gene matches. Per the germline V gene, CDR1 is SGDLS and CDR2 is YYNGEE. The CDR3 has 15 amino acids.

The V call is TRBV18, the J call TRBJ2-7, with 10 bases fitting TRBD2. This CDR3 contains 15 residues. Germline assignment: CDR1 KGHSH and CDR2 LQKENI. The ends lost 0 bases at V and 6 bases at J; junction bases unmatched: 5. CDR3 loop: CASSPPLAGVVEQYF. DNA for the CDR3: TGTGCCAGCTCACCACCTCTAGCGGGAGTTGTCGAGCAGTACTTC.

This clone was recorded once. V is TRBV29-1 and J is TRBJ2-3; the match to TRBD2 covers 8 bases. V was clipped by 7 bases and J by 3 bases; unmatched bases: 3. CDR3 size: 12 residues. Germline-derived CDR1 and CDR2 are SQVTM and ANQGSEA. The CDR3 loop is CSASGRTDTQYF. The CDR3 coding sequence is TGCAGCGCTAGCGGGCGGACAGATACGCAGTATTTT.

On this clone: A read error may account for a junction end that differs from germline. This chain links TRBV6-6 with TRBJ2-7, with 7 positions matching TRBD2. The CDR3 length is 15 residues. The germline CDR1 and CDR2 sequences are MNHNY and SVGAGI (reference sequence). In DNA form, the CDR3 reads TGTGCCTGCAGTGCACCTGAGCGGGGATCCTACGAGCAGTACTTC. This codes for CACSAPERGSYEQYF.

DNA for the CDR3: TGTGCCAGCAGTGAAGCGGCTAGCGGGGGGGTCGAGCAGTACTTC. Translation: CASSEAASGGVEQYF. The J gene is TRBJ2-7, the V gene TRBV6-1; 12 bases fit TRBD2. Unmatched junction bases numbered 3, after V lost 0 bases and J lost 6 bases. Looked up from germline, CDR1 is MNHNS and CDR2 is SASEGT. This CDR3 spans 15 amino acids.